The 27 T cell receptor beta chains presented below share a single source sample, sequenced in a study of blood T cell repertoires in COVID-19. Measured with immunoSEQ multiplex PCR; TCRdb has only the in-frame clones, and not every one. The sample has about 300,000 clones; approximately 84% are singletons. The sequenced sample was PBMCs or T cells enriched from blood (not recorded which). The source of these receptors is a woman between 18 and 30 years old who had recovered from COVID-19.

The chain links TRBV3-1 (or the pseudogene TRBV3-2) to TRBJ2-2; 11 positions match TRBD1. V lost 0 bases to trimming and J lost 6 bases; unmatched junction nucleotides: 6. This CDR3 comprises 17 residues. CDR1 is LGHDT and CDR2 is YNNKEL in the germline V gene (reference sequence). This chain's CDR3 is CASSQDSGTGGSGELFF. CDR3 in DNA: TGTGCCAGCAGCCAAGATAGCGGGACAGGGGGTTCCGGGGAGCTGTTTTTT.

The chain recombines TRBV5-1 with TRBJ1-1, with 7 positions matching TRBD1. The CDR3 is 15 residues long. Germline V lookup: CDR1 SGHRS, CDR2 YFSETQ. The ends lost 3 bases at V and 0 bases at J; junction bases unmatched: 5. The CDR3 nucleotides read TGCGCCAGCAGCTGGGCGGGACAGTTGAACACTGAAGCTTTCTTT. Amino acids: CASSWAGQLNTEAFF.

The gene calls are TRBV7-2 and TRBJ1-6; D remains unclear. The germline gives CDR1 SGHTA, CDR2 FQGNSA. V was shortened by 8 bases and J by 10 bases, with 21 bases between the two germline ends. This CDR3 has 15 amino acids. CDR3 residues: CASCPSPWIGSPLHF. Written as DNA, the CDR3 is TGTGCCAGCTGCCCCAGCCCATGGATCGGGTCACCCCTCCACTTT.

The chain recombines TRBV24-1 with TRBJ2-1; 7 bases line up with TRBD2. The CDR3 sequence is 16 residues long. The V and J ends lost 2 bases and 5 bases, in that order; junction bases with no gene match: 8. Per the germline V gene, CDR1 is KGHDR and CDR2 is SFDVKD. The CDR3 is CATSDYPGLQNNEQFF. The DNA of the CDR3 is TGTGCCACCAGTGATTACCCGGGACTACAGAACAATGAGCAGTTCTTC.

J is TRBJ2-3 and V is TRBV7-2; 7 nucleotides agree with TRBD2. The CDR3 contains 16 residues. Germline CDR1 reads SGHTA; CDR2 reads FQGNSA. V gave up 1 base and J gave up 4 bases; unmatched junction bases: 8. CDR3 protein: CASSLGWRERADTQYF. CDR3 coding DNA: TGTGCCAGCAGCTTAGGTTGGCGGGAGAGGGCAGATACGCAGTATTTT.

The chain is built from TRBV30 and TRBJ2-4; D gene unclear. The V gene's germline CDR1 is GTSNPN and CDR2 SVGIG (reference sequence). This CDR3 has 13 residues. V shed 0 bases and J shed 8 bases, with 11 bases lying between them. CDR3 in DNA: TGTGCCTGGAGTGTACACGGGTTGTACATTCAGTACTTC. It yields the protein CAWSVHGLYIQYF.

CDR3 sequence reads: CASSTTVENTEAFF. The CDR3 nucleotides read TGTGCCAGCAGCACGACAGTTGAGAACACTGAAGCTTTCTTT. The genes are TRBV7-9 and TRBJ1-1; D might be TRBD1 (5 bases). Germline assignment: CDR1 SEHNR and CDR2 FQNEAQ (reference sequence). V lost 5 bases and J 1 base, leaving 11 bases between the germline ends. CDR3 length equals 14 residues. Combining the CDR3 with reference TRBV7-9 and TRBJ1-1 gives the whole variable domain DTGVSQNPRHKITKRGQNVTFRCDPISEHNRLYWYRQTLGQGPEFLTYFQNEAQLEKSRLLSDRFSAERPKGSFSTLEIQRTEQGDSAMYLCASSTTVENTEAFFGQGTRLTVV.

The chain has TRBV28 and TRBJ2-3, with 8 nucleotides matching TRBD2. This CDR3 comprises 15 residues. Per the germline V gene, CDR1 is MDHEN and CDR2 is SYDVKM. Trimming took 0 bases from V and 5 from J; bases not matched to a gene: 4. As DNA, the CDR3 is TGTGCCAGCAGTTTATGGGAGCGGGAGAGAGATACGCAGTATTTT. It translates to CASSLWERERDTQYF.

The J gene is TRBJ2-1, the V gene TRBV19, with 7 bases lining up with TRBD2. J was trimmed by 14 bases and V by 6 bases; bases with no gene match: 16. CDR1 and CDR2 (germline): LNHDA, SQIVND (reference sequence). This CDR3 has 14 residues. Here the CDR3 reads CASRIQLKRDGEFF. The DNA of the CDR3 is TGTGCCAGTAGGATACAATTAAAGCGGGACGGGGAGTTCTTC.

J is TRBJ1-1 and V is TRBV10-1, with D hard to call. There are 15 residues in the CDR3. CDR1 and CDR2 from the germline V gene are WNHNN and SYGVQD (reference sequence). V lost 4 bases and J lost 3, with 15 bases in between. The DNA for the CDR3 is TGCGCCAGCAGTGTCCGGGGTAGTGTGCACACTGAAGCTTTCTTT. Translation: CASSVRGSVHTEAFF.

This chain uses TRBV5-4 with TRBJ2-4, with 13 positions matching TRBD2. This CDR3 spans 15 amino acids. The germline V gene encodes CDR1 SGHNT and CDR2 YYREEE (reference sequence). Germline trimming cut 2 bases from V and 6 bases from J; bases unmatched to any gene: 2. CDR3 coding DNA: TGTGCCAGCAGCTTTACTAGCGGGGGGGCAAACATTCAGTACTTC. It specifies CASSFTSGGANIQYF. Combining the CDR3 with reference TRBV5-4 and TRBJ2-4 gives the whole variable domain ETGVTQSPTHLIKTRGQQVTLRCSSQSGHNTVSWYQQALGQGPQFIFQYYREEENGRGNFPPRFSGLQFPNYSSELNVNALELDDSALYLCASSFTSGGANIQYFGAGTRLSVL.

The chain couples TRBV11-2 to TRBJ1-1; the match to TRBD1 covers 8 bases. Germline V gives CDR1 SGHAT, CDR2 FQNNGV. CDR3 length equals 15 residues. The V gene end was trimmed by 3 bases and the J gene end by 8 bases; junction bases not matched to a gene: 11. In DNA, the CDR3 is TGTGCCAGCAGCTTGTTGACAGGGGTAATATCGGAAGCTTTCTTT. This gives the protein CASSLLTGVISEAFF.

This chain links TRBV18 with TRBJ1-1; TRBD1 agrees at 7 bases. There are 13 residues in the CDR3. Germline CDR1 is KGHSH and CDR2 is LQKENI. Losses at the gene ends were 8 bases for V and 3 bases for J; bases not matched to a gene: 6. The CDR3, as DNA: TGTGCCAGCACCCCCGGACAGGACACTGAAGCTTTCTTT. Translating it yields CASTPGQDTEAFF.

The rearrangement uses TRBV7-6 and TRBJ2-1; TRBD2 aligns across 11 bases. V trimming: 1 base; J trimming: 0 bases; junction bases outside the gene matches: 8. Per the germline V gene, CDR1 is SGHVS and CDR2 is FNYEAQ. CDR3 length equals 19 residues. This CDR3 is CASSLETSGTPSSYNEQFF. The CDR3 coding sequence is TGTGCCAGCAGCTTAGAGACTAGCGGGACGCCCTCCTCCTACAATGAGCAGTTCTTC.

The genes are TRBV10-3 and TRBJ1-4; no clear D gene. The CDR3 is made up of 14 amino acids. Trimming pared 3 bases from V and 5 bases from J, leaving 10 bases between. The V gene's germline CDR1 is ENHRY and CDR2 SYGVKD. CDR3 DNA sequence: TGTGCCATCAGTGACAGACACCTGAATGAAAAACTGTTTTTT. The encoded protein is CAISDRHLNEKLFF.

The rearrangement joins TRBV19 to TRBJ1-5; D is possibly TRBD1 (5 bases). The V gene's germline CDR1 is LNHDA and CDR2 SQIVND (reference sequence). Trimming shortened V by 7 bases and J by 0 bases, and 16 bases separated the two germline ends. CDR3 length: 16 amino acids. DNA for the CDR3: TGTGCCAGTAAATCTTCGGGGGGATATAGCAATCAGCCCCAGCATTTT. It translates to CASKSSGGYSNQPQHF.

The chain combines TRBV18 with TRBJ1-1; D possibly corresponds to TRBD1 (5 bases). The CDR3 consists of 14 residues. Per germline, CDR1 KGHSH and CDR2 LQKENI. V gave up 3 bases and J gave up 1 base, with 9 bases separating them. DNA for the CDR3: TGTGCCAGCTCACCCGATACAGGGAACACTGAAGCTTTCTTT. As protein: CASSPDTGNTEAFF.

The CDR3 bases are TGTGCCATCAGTGAGTCGAACAGTCCCGGCTACACCTTC. Encoded protein: CAISESNSPGYTF. The chain couples TRBV10-3 to TRBJ1-2; no reliable D call. The V and J ends lost 0 bases and 8 bases respectively, with 10 bases between them. The CDR3 is 13 residues long. Germline values: CDR1 ENHRY, CDR2 SYGVKD.

V gene TRBV19 combines with J gene TRBJ1-2, with 9 bases that match TRBD1. The trim removed 3 bases at V and 8 bases at J, leaving 13 bases unmatched. This CDR3 contains 16 residues. CDR1 and CDR2 from the germline V gene are LNHDA and SQIVND (reference sequence). DNA of the CDR3: TGTGCCAGTAGTATGGGGAACACAGGGGGCGAATCGGGCTACACCTTC. Translation: CASSMGNTGGESGYTF. Variable domain in full (rest from reference TRBV19 and TRBJ1-2): DGGITQSPKYLFRKEGQNVTLSCEQNLNHDAMYWYRQDPGQGLRLIYYSQIVNDFQKGDIAEGYSVSREKKESFPLTVTSAQKNPTAFYLCASSMGNTGGESGYTFGSGTRLTVV.

The rearrangement joins TRBV7-3 to TRBJ2-5, with D unresolved. The germline gives CDR1 SGHTA, CDR2 FQGTGA. This CDR3 is 13 amino acids long. Between the trimmed V and J ends, which lost 0 bases and 3 bases, there was a span of 5 bases. The CDR3 region is CASSLTSEETQYF. The CDR3, as DNA: TGTGCCAGCAGCTTAACCTCCGAAGAGACCCAGTACTTC.

The chain combines TRBV27 with TRBJ1-1; D not resolved. Germline V gives CDR1 MNHEY, CDR2 SMNVEV (reference sequence). V lost 0 bases, J lost 3 bases, and 5 bases lay in between. This CDR3 is 13 amino acids long. The CDR3 reads CASSLSLYTEAFF. The CDR3 region has the DNA TGTGCCAGCAGTTTATCTTTATACACTGAAGCTTTCTTT.

The chain links TRBV9 to TRBJ2-1, with a weak D call TRBD1 (6 bases). The germline V and J ends were trimmed by 7 bases and 4 bases, with 15 bases remaining between them. Germline loops: CDR1 SGDLS, CDR2 YYNGEE. The CDR3 has 14 residues. In DNA, the CDR3 is TGTGCCAGCGCCGAACAGGGAAATTACAATGAGCAGTTCTTC. It specifies CASAEQGNYNEQFF.

V gene TRBV25-1 combines with J gene TRBJ2-1; 10 bases line up with TRBD1. The J segment lost 10 bases and the V segment lost 6 bases, leaving 3 bases of the junction unmatched. The length of the CDR3 is 12 residues. CDR1 and CDR2 (germline): MGHDK, SYGVNS. In nucleotides, the CDR3 is TGTGCCAGCAGGACAGGGGGCCTCGAGCAGTTCTTC. It yields the protein CASRTGGLEQFF.

This chain joins TRBV3-1 (or the pseudogene TRBV3-2) and TRBJ1-6; D might be TRBD1 (5 bases). Germline V gene lookup returns CDR1 LGHDT and CDR2 YNNKEL (reference sequence). Trimming took off 2 bases at V and 7 bases at J, with 9 bases between the two ends. This CDR3 has 14 amino acids. In DNA form, the CDR3 reads TGTGCCAGCAGCCAATATCGGGGGAATTCACCCCTCCACTTT. Residues: CASSQYRGNSPLHF.

This chain joins TRBV21-1 and TRBJ1-3; TRBD1 was called by the table and not checked on the DNA. TRBV21-1 is a listed pseudogene. The CDR3 consists of 16 residues. The CDR3 DNA follows: TGTGCCAGCAGCGCAAGACAGGGGGTAGAAGGAAACACCATATATTTT. Its translation is CASSARQGVEGNTIYF.

The CDR3 sequence is CASSYVRGGGELFF. CDR3 DNA: TGTGCCAGCAGTTACGTGCGGGGTGGCGGGGAGCTGTTTTTT. The chain employs TRBV6-5 and TRBJ2-2, with TRBD2 as a possible D gene (6 bases). The CDR3 is 14 residues long. The germline CDR1 and CDR2 sequences are MNHEY and SVGAGI. Trimming cost V 2 bases and J 7 bases, with 11 bases left between them.

J is TRBJ1-5 and V is TRBV18, with TRBD1 as a possible D gene (5 bases). Germline loops: CDR1 KGHSH, CDR2 LQKENI. With 2 bases removed from V and 2 bases from J, the gap between germline ends came to 7 bases. The CDR3 is 14 residues long. CDR3 residues: CASSPGAGNQPQHF. As DNA, the CDR3 is TGTGCCAGCTCACCAGGGGCAGGCAATCAGCCCCAGCATTTT.